A selection of T cell receptor beta chains follows, all from one sample in a study of CD8 T cells in Susac syndrome. TCRdb reprocessed the immunoSEQ multiplex PCR reads via MiXCR and lists one record per CDR3 protein. Of 200,000 to 250,000 distinct CDR3 sequences listed, 95% were seen once; the top ten hold 0.095%. Sequenced input: CD4+ T cells from PBMCs. Source of these receptors: a human donor with multiple sclerosis. Each CDR3 is given with its conserved first and last residue.

V gene: TRBV29-1; CDR3 protein: CSVEPSPGGYYGYTF
V gene: TRBV7-3; CDR3 protein: CASSAQGEETQYF
V gene: TRBV27; CDR3 protein: CASSRVTGTGTYEQYF
V gene: TRBV7-2; CDR3 protein: CASSSRTGLSYGYTF
V gene: TRBV11-2; CDR3 protein: CASSLGVVRSEQFF
V gene: TRBV4-2; CDR3 protein: CASSQEAIARNEQFF
V gene: TRBV7-9; CDR3 protein: CASSFSGGGEQYF
V gene: TRBV20-1; CDR3 protein: CSARSGRASREQYF
V gene: TRBV3-1; CDR3 protein: CASSHNDRAVGGYTF
V gene: TRBV12-2; CDR3 protein: CASRLAGPGQGAWEQYF
V gene: TRBV6-6; CDR3 protein: CASGGSGRPYYEQYF
V gene: TRBV11-2; CDR3 protein: CASSTDNNYGYTF
V gene: TRBV29-1; CDR3 protein: CSVAPLEGTQYF
V gene: TRBV28; CDR3 protein: CASKVGANTIYF
V gene: TRBV7-9; CDR3 protein: CASSKDSYQETQYF
V gene: TRBV29-1; CDR3 protein: CSVVIRGYTF